This TCR beta chain comes out of a study of identical twins. Broader study findings: It was out-of-frame TCR alpha sharing in monozygotic twins that models underestimated. Not following the same donors, the study drew its conclusions from cross-sectional statistical analysis. Potential partial confounding of zero-insertion analyses by invariant MAIT and iNKT cells was noted.

A template switching step contributed a universal primer site, while unique molecular identifiers were present in the cDNA. TCRdb fed the 5' RACE reads into MiXCR, producing one record per CDR3 protein. Counted here are 140,000 to 150,000 distinct CDR3 sequences, around 3.5% occurring once; the ten biggest clones make up around 8.1%. This clonotype was counted at least ten times. The antigen is not known. V was pared by 6 bases and J by 0 bases, with 9 bases between. Germline V gives CDR1 MGHDK, CDR2 SYGVNS. CDR3 length: 13 amino acids. The source material was memory T cells sorted from blood. The receptor was isolated from a young man in good health. The V call is TRBV25-1, the J call TRBJ2-7, with TRBD1 as a possible D gene (6 bases). The CDR3 sequence is CASRRQDSYEQYF. In nucleotides, the CDR3 is TGTGCCAGCAGACGACAGGACTCCTACGAGCAGTACTTC.